A single sample gave rise to the 4 T cell receptor beta chains below, sequenced in a study of blood T cell repertoires in COVID-19. TCRdb's copy holds only in-frame clones and misses some; the assay was immunoSEQ multiplex PCR. Among about 40,000 clones listed, roughly 80% were seen once. Sequencing input: peripheral blood. All receptors derive from a woman aged 55-75 years with acute or convalescent COVID-19.

This clone has only a few counts. The gene calls are TRBV19 and TRBJ1-4; D gene unclear. Germline CDR1 reads LNHDA; CDR2 reads SQIVND (reference sequence). The CDR3 is made up of 14 amino acids. Trimming cost V 3 bases and J 5 bases, with 10 bases left between them. CDR3 DNA: TGTGCCAGTAGTATTGCCGGTCGAAATGAAAAACTGTTTTTT. Protein product: CASSIAGRNEKLFF.

This clone was recorded only once. The rearrangement links TRBV11-2 to TRBJ2-3, with D perhaps TRBD1 (5 bases). Germline CDR1 reads SGHAT; CDR2 reads FQNNGV. The V and J ends lost 2 bases and 4 bases respectively, with 7 bases between them. The CDR3 contains 13 residues. The CDR3 here is CASSLQGPDTQYF. In DNA form, the CDR3 reads TGTGCCAGCAGCTTACAGGGCCCAGATACGCAGTATTTT.

The chain couples TRBV5-1 to TRBJ1-1; TRBD1 matches at 7 bases. Trimming at V came to 0 bases and at J to 3 bases, leaving 14 bases not matched to a gene. The CDR3 loop spans 18 amino acids. CDR1 is SGHRS, CDR2 YFSETQ, per germline. CDR3 residues: CASSLGTPGTVSHTEAFF. CDR3 DNA sequence: TGCGCCAGCAGCTTGGGCACTCCCGGGACAGTTTCCCACACTGAAGCTTTCTTT.

The chain recombines TRBV18 with TRBJ1-1; a possible D gene is TRBD1 (5 bases). CDR1 and CDR2 from the germline V gene are KGHSH and LQKENI. Between the trimmed V and J ends, which lost 1 base and 7 bases, there was a span of 16 bases. CDR3 length equals 15 residues. The CDR3 DNA reads as TGTGCCAGCTCACCACGGTGGGGCCTATCAGGTGAAGCTTTCTTT. This gives the protein CASSPRWGLSGEAFF.